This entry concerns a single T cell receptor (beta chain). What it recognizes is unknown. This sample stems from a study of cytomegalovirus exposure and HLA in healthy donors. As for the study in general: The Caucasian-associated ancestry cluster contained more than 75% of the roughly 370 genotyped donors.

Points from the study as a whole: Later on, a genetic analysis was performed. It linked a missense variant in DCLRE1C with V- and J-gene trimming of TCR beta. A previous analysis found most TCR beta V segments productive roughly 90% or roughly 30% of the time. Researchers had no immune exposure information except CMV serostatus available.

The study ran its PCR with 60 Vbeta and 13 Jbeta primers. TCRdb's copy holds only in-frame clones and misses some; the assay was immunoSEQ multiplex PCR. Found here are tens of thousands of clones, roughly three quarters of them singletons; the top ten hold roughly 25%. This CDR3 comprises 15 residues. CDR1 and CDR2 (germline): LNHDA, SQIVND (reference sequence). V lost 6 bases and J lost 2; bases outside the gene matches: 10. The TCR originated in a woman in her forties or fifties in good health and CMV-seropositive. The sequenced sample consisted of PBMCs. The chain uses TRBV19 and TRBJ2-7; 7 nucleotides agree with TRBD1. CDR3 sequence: CASSPGAGGTYEQYV. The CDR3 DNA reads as TGTGCCAGTAGCCCCGGGGCAGGGGGAACCTACGAGCAGTACGTC.